This TCR beta chain originates from a study of blood T cell repertoires in COVID-19. Study information: T cells, B-cell-depleted T cells, or PBMCs supplied cDNA or gDNA.

Looked up from germline, CDR1 is SQVTM and CDR2 is ANQGSEA. CDR3 length equals 15 residues. The trim removed 0 bases at V and 1 base at J, leaving 2 bases unmatched. Individuals aged about 18 to 89 years were recruited from about two dozen US areas. The study counted Cohort 3 donors as recovered given two negative PCRs, clearance, or symptom resolution. Under the authors' procedure: Nucleated cell counts were estimated from reference gene primer amplification. Clones were sequenced by immunoSEQ multiplex PCR, and TCRdb holds only the in-frame ones, with some missing. The D gene and trimming were derived from the DNA, and the V and J assignments and clone size from that table. The sample lists hundreds of thousands of clones; approximately 91% were seen once.

Sequenced: PBMCs or T cells enriched from blood (not recorded which). The V gene is TRBV29-1, the J gene TRBJ2-7; 11 bases map to TRBD2. This sequence was found in a woman between 40 and 55 years old who had recovered from COVID-19. The CDR3 bases are TGCAGCGTTGAAGAGGCTAGCGGGAGGTCCTACGAGCAGTACTTC. It is translated as CSVEEASGRSYEQYF.